This TCR beta chain was retrieved from a study of lymphopenia after photon versus proton radiotherapy. The CDR3 extends over 15 amino acids. Trimming took 5 bases from V and 0 from J, leaving 13 bases between them. Germline V gives CDR1 SQVTM, CDR2 ANQGSEA. This table comes from immunoSEQ multiplex PCR, and its TCRdb copy is limited to in-frame clones, with some not included. This table has around 23,000 clones, about nine tenths appearing once. The sequence came from a man in his forties or fifties with gastric cancer. The sequencing used peripheral blood, collected from a patient treated with photon-based radiotherapy. V gene TRBV29-1 combines with J gene TRBJ2-2; D gene unclear. CDR3 region: CSVISGTTNTGELFF. In DNA form, the CDR3 reads TGCAGCGTTATTTCGGGCACGACGAACACCGGGGAGCTGTTTTTT.